In this sample, the clone carrying this T cell receptor (beta chain) turned up a few times. Antigen unknown. This sample was taken from a study of T cell responses to AZD1222 COVID-19 vaccine. Study background: The analysis combined second doses at about 4 or about 12 weeks.

The CDR3 is 13 amino acids. Germline assignment: CDR1 KGHSH and CDR2 LQKENI. V lost 2 bases and J 9 bases, leaving 8 bases between the germline ends. Study-wide findings and caveats: Spike was spanned by vaccine-associated CD4 TCRs, which were dominant at 160-218 and 743-854. Donors skewed white British and female; clonal diversity was possibly underestimated. Among AZD1222 vaccinees, only 5 to 7 were seropositive at baseline.

Only in-frame clones appear in the TCRdb table, and some are missing; sequencing was by immunoSEQ multiplex PCR. The data contain about 170,000 clones, 80% to 95% of them seen just once; the ten biggest clones take up over 1.5%. The material sequenced was peripheral blood, taken on day 0 of AZD1222 vaccination. The receptor was isolated from an adult in good health. The chain couples TRBV18 to TRBJ1-6; no reliable D call. Here the CDR3 DNA reads TGTGCCAGCTCACCAAGTCACCGTTCACCCCTCCACTTT. This sequence encodes CASSPSHRSPLHF.